This TCR beta chain is from a study of post-analysis software for immune sequencing data. Whole-study results and caveats: Normalized Chao1 diversity was significantly reduced in patients versus controls. Relative to controls, patients had about five TRBV segments at higher frequency, with TRBV5-6, TRBV5-1 and TRBV20-1 among these.

This CDR3 has 13 residues. V shed 5 bases and J shed 4 bases, with 11 bases lying between them. In germline, CDR1 is SEHNR, CDR2 FQNEAQ (reference sequence). The authors incorporated unique molecular identifiers into the TCR beta cDNA libraries. The source material, about 0.9 to 10 million T cells, gave rise to about 460,000 cDNA molecules. TCRdb re-called the PCR reads through MiXCR, storing one row per CDR3 protein. The repertoire holds approximately 400,000 distinct CDR3 sequences, with roughly 30% as singletons. This clonotype has just a few counts. The antigen is undetermined. Material for sequencing was blood. The chain is built from TRBV7-9 and TRBJ1-1; D possibly corresponds to TRBD1 (5 bases). The receptor was derived from a girl between 10 and 17 years old with multiple sclerosis. The DNA for the CDR3 is TGTGCCAGCAGCCAGGCCAGGGCCACTGAAGCTTTCTTT. Translation: CASSQARATEAFF.